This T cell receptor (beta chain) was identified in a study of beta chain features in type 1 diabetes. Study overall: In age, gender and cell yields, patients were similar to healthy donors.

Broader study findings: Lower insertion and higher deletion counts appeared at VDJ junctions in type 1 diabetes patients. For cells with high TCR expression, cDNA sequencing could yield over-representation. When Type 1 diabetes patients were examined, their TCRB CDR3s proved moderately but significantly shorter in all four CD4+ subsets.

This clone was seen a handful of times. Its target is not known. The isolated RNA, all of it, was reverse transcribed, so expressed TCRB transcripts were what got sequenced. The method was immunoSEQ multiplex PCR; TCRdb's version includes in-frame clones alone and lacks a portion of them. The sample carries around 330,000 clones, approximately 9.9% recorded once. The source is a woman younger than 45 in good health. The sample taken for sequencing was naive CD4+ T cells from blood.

The CDR3 reads CASSQGQGNTEAFF. The CDR3 DNA follows: TGTGCCAGCTCACAGGGACAGGGGAACACTGAAGCTTTCTTT. The chain has TRBV18 and TRBJ1-1; TRBD1 agrees at 9 bases. The junction had 1 base not matched to a gene; V was cut back by 4 bases and J by 1 base. The CDR3 totals 14 residues. Germline V CDR1 and CDR2: KGHSH, LQKENI.